What follows are 15 T cell receptor beta chains derived from one specimen sequenced in a study of beta chain features in type 1 diabetes (dated by TCRdb to between 2017 and 2018). General study outcomes and caveats: In all four CD4+ subsets, TCRB CDR3 length was moderately but significantly shorter in type 1 diabetes patients.

Library prep was done by the immunoSEQ multiplex PCR assay. All of the isolated RNA was reverse transcribed with the High Capacity cDNA Reverse Transcription Kit, so expressed TCRB transcripts were sequenced. In TCRdb, the immuneACCESS table is reduced to in-frame sequences with V and J assigned. These tables do not hold every clone; where another copy was compared, an unresolved V gene accounts for under half, and the others remain unexplained. Within this sample are some 250,000 clones, with about 14% of them counted one time only. Jointly, the top ten make up almost 0.02% of the sample. No antigen has been identified for these receptors. Sequencing was carried out using naive CD4+ T cells from blood. The label giving this sample's cell subset or site can be read as: true naive CD4+ T cells. Receptors originate from a man aged 25 to 40 with type 1 diabetes.

The V gene is TRBV5-1, the J gene TRBJ1-1; 7 nucleotides match TRBD1. The germline gives CDR1 SGHRS, CDR2 YFSETQ. This CDR3 spans 13 amino acids. The V gene end was trimmed by 7 bases and the J gene end by 1 base; junction bases not matched to a gene: 4. CDR3 bases: TGCGCCAGCCACAGGGGATCGAACACTGAAGCTTTCTTT. Its protein product is CASHRGSNTEAFF.

This clone has just a few counts. V gene TRBV5-1 combines with J gene TRBJ2-1; D ambiguous. This CDR3 comprises 14 residues. In germline, CDR1 is SGHRS, CDR2 YFSETQ. The germline V and J ends were trimmed by 0 bases and 4 bases, with 8 bases remaining between them. Here the CDR3 DNA reads TGCGCCAGCAGCTTGGTTCCCGAGTACAATGAGCAGTTCTTC. It specifies CASSLVPEYNEQFF.

The table lists this clone with a few counts. The rearrangement joins TRBV7-9 to TRBJ2-1; D is uncertain. The CDR3 has 17 amino acids. The V gene's germline CDR1 is SEHNR and CDR2 FQNEAQ (reference sequence). The V end lost 1 base, the J end lost 5 bases, and 18 bases lay between the germline ends. The DNA for the CDR3 is TGTGCCAGCAGCTTAGTCGCCTCCACCGCTAACGACAATGAGCAGTTCTTC. Protein sequence: CASSLVASTANDNEQFF.

This clone was found a few times. This chain connects TRBV28 to TRBJ1-2, with 8 bases fitting TRBD1. The CDR3 has 12 residues. The V gene end was trimmed by 5 bases and the J gene end by 4 bases; junction bases not matched to a gene: 0. Germline values: CDR1 MDHEN, CDR2 SYDVKM. Here the CDR3 reads CASSTGGYGYTF. Written as DNA, the CDR3 is TGTGCCAGCAGTACAGGGGGCTATGGCTACACCTTC.

This clone was detected a few times. The chain joins TRBV28 to TRBJ1-6, with 9 nucleotides matching TRBD1. This CDR3 is 15 amino acids long. V shed 6 bases and J 7 bases; nucleotides not matched to a gene: 7. Germline V gene data show CDR1 as MDHEN and CDR2 as SYDVKM. The CDR3 nucleotides read TGTGCCAGCAGATCACCGGGACAGGGAAATTCACCCCTCCACTTT. Translation gives CASRSPGQGNSPLHF. Combining the CDR3 with reference TRBV28 and TRBJ1-6 gives the whole variable domain DVKVTQSSRYLVKRTGEKVFLECVQDMDHENMFWYRQDPGLGLRLIYFSYDVKMKEKGDIPEGYSVSREKKERFSLILESASTNQTSMYLCASRSPGQGNSPLHFGNGTRLTVT.

This clone was observed a handful of times. CDR3 nucleotides: TGTGCCAGCAGCGTATCCGGGACTAGCGCGAATGAGCAGTTCTTC. As protein: CASSVSGTSANEQFF. V is TRBV9 and J is TRBJ2-1; TRBD2 agrees at 10 bases. Looked up from germline, CDR1 is SGDLS and CDR2 is YYNGEE. The CDR3 extends over 15 amino acids. V lost 1 base to trimming and J lost 7 bases; unmatched junction nucleotides: 5.

This clone showed up just a few times. V and J are TRBV6-5 and TRBJ2-7; no clear D gene. Germline assignment: CDR1 MNHEY and CDR2 SVGAGI. V gave up 6 bases and J gave up 2 bases, with 14 bases separating them. The CDR3 runs 14 residues. The CDR3 reads CASRRTRSAYEQYF. The CDR3, as DNA: TGTGCCAGCAGAAGAACTCGTTCCGCCTACGAGCAGTACTTC.

This clone has more than one count but fewer than ten. CDR3 DNA sequence: TGTGCCAGCTCACCTGACGGGGAGAATGAAAAACTGTTTTTT. This translates into CASSPDGENEKLFF. The chain employs TRBV18 and TRBJ1-4; D remains unclear. Germline CDR1 is KGHSH and CDR2 is LQKENI. The CDR3 runs to 14 residues. Trimming pared 3 bases from V and 5 bases from J, leaving 10 bases between. The full variable domain, rest sourced from reference TRBV18 and TRBJ1-4, is NAGVMQNPRHLVRRRGQEARLRCSPMKGHSHVYWYRQLPEEGLKFMVYLQKENIIDESGMPKERFSAEFPKEGPSILRIQQVVRGDSAAYFCASSPDGENEKLFFGSGTQLSVL.

This clone has more than one count but fewer than ten. The chain is built from TRBV4-1 and TRBJ2-3; 11 nucleotides line up with TRBD2. CDR1 and CDR2 from the germline V gene are MGHRA and YSYEKL. With V trimmed by 5 bases and J by 4 bases, 11 bases remained unmatched. This CDR3 contains 17 residues. In DNA form, the CDR3 reads TGCGCCAGCAGCGCGGGGAGACTAGCGGGAAAATCAGATACGCAGTATTTT. Protein sequence: CASSAGRLAGKSDTQYF.

The chain joins TRBV30 to TRBJ1-4, with unresolved D. V shed 2 bases and J shed 8 bases, with 6 bases lying between them. The germline V gene encodes CDR1 GTSNPN and CDR2 SVGIG (reference sequence). The CDR3 covers 11 residues. Written as DNA, the CDR3 is TGTGCCTGGAGTCTCTTGGAAAAACTGTTTTTT. Translating it yields CAWSLLEKLFF.

V and J are TRBV18 and TRBJ2-1; 7 nucleotides agree with TRBD2. The CDR3 runs 15 residues. Germline V CDR1 and CDR2: KGHSH, LQKENI. The trim removed 6 bases at V and 3 bases at J, leaving 8 bases unmatched. The CDR3 spells CASSQGRGGYNEQFF. DNA of the CDR3: TGTGCCAGCTCTCAAGGCCGCGGGGGCTACAATGAGCAGTTCTTC.

The rearrangement uses TRBV6-1 and TRBJ2-5, with TRBD1 matching 9 bases. CDR1 MNHNS and CDR2 SASEGT come from the germline V gene. Germline trimming cut 11 bases from V and 9 bases from J; bases unmatched to any gene: 7. CDR3 length: 11 residues. The CDR3 protein is CAVDRGTAQYF. For the CDR3, the DNA is TGTGCCGTTGACAGGGGGACGGCCCAGTACTTC.

A note on this clone: Other DNA sequences in this sample translate to the same CDR3. The rearrangement links TRBV2 to TRBJ1-1; D is perhaps TRBD1 (5 bases). Germline V gives CDR1 SNHLY, CDR2 FYNNEI. The CDR3 covers 12 residues. V was cut by 5 bases and J by 4 bases, with 8 bases left in between. The CDR3, as DNA: TGTGCCAGCAGTACAGGCTCCACTGAAGCTTTCTTT. Encoded protein: CASSTGSTEAFF.

This clone turned up a few times. The rearrangement links TRBV9 to TRBJ2-6; D uncertain. The CDR3 contains 16 residues. V was shortened by 4 bases and J by 0 bases, with 11 bases between the two germline ends. In germline, CDR1 is SGDLS, CDR2 YYNGEE. The CDR3 reads CASSPRGDSGANVLTF. The DNA of the CDR3 is TGTGCCAGCAGCCCCAGAGGCGACTCTGGGGCCAACGTCCTGACTTTC. Together with reference TRBV9 and TRBJ2-6, the CDR3 gives the full variable domain: DSGVTQTPKHLITATGQRVTLRCSPRSGDLSVYWYQQSLDQGLQFLIQYYNGEERAKGNILERFSAQQFPDLHSELNLSSLELGDSALYFCASSPRGDSGANVLTFGAGSRLTVL.

This clone was seen only a few times. The CDR3 nucleotides read TGTGCCAGTTGGACAGGCCCTACCTCTGGGGCCAACGTCCTGACTTTC. Translating gives CASWTGPTSGANVLTF. J is TRBJ2-6 and V is TRBV19, with 7 bases lining up with TRBD1. J lost 0 bases, V lost 8 bases, and 7 bases had no gene match. The CDR3 runs 16 residues. From germline, CDR1 is LNHDA and CDR2 SQIVND (reference sequence).